Below, 19 T cell receptor beta chains from the same sample are listed, as sequenced in a study of shared clonotypes between healthy human individuals. Sequenced by immunoSEQ multiplex PCR; TCRdb stores in-frame clones only, minus some. The data contain more than 900,000 clones, about four fifths of them seen just once; the ten biggest clones take up roughly 0.65%. The sequencing input was memory CD4+ T cells from PBMCs. Documented subset: CD45RA-negative fraction. These receptors were taken from a man between 18 and 35 years old in good health. Some clones in this sample may be carry-over from other donors' samples.

This chain uses TRBV7-8 with TRBJ2-5, with 9 bases that match TRBD2. The CDR3 covers 15 residues. Germline CDR1 and CDR2: SGHVS and FQNEAQ. With V trimmed by 7 bases and J by 4 bases, 10 bases remained unmatched. In DNA, the CDR3 is TGTGCCAGCACCCCGGGACTAGCAGTTTTAGAGACCCAGTACTTC. Translation gives CASTPGLAVLETQYF.

This clone was counted a few times. This sequence joins TRBV11-2 and TRBJ2-7, with unresolved D. V was clipped by 5 bases and J by 0 bases, with 11 bases between them. CDR3 length equals 14 residues. Germline-derived CDR1 and CDR2 are SGHAT and FQNNGV. The CDR3 loop is CASSQDPSSYEQYF. The CDR3 DNA is TGTGCCAGCAGCCAGGACCCGAGCTCCTACGAGCAGTACTTC. Using reference TRBV11-2 and TRBJ2-7 for the parts outside the CDR3, the full variable domain is EAGVAQSPRYKIIEKRQSVAFWCNPISGHATLYWYQQILGQGPKLLIQFQNNGVVDDSQLPKDRFSAERLKGVDSTLKIQPAKLEDSAVYLCASSQDPSSYEQYFGPGTRLTVT.

V is TRBV5-6 and J is TRBJ2-7; 7 bases match TRBD2. Trimming took 4 bases from V and 3 from J; bases not matched to a gene: 10. Germline V lookup: CDR1 SGHDT, CDR2 YYEEEE. CDR3 length equals 15 residues. CDR3: CASSETAGSVYEQYF. The CDR3 DNA follows: TGTGCCAGCAGCGAAACAGCGGGGTCCGTCTACGAGCAGTACTTC.

Concerning this clone: The sample contains more than one DNA sequence encoding this CDR3. The J gene is TRBJ1-2, the V gene TRBV18, with D tentatively TRBD1 (5 bases). The CDR3 consists of 14 residues. V lost 3 bases and J lost 1, with 9 bases in between. Germline V CDR1 and CDR2: KGHSH, LQKENI. The CDR3 DNA sequence: TGTGCCAGCTCACCGAGCGGGGGTAACTATGGCTACACCTTC. This translates into CASSPSGGNYGYTF.

V and J are TRBV28 and TRBJ1-1; no reliable D call. The V end was cut by 7 bases, the J end by 5 bases, with 14 bases between. This CDR3 is built from 13 residues. Germline CDR1 reads MDHEN; CDR2 reads SYDVKM. The CDR3 loop reads CASTPPSKTEAFF. As DNA, the CDR3 is TGTGCCAGCACCCCGCCGTCTAAGACTGAAGCTTTCTTT.

The chain uses TRBV29-1 and TRBJ1-1; possible D gene TRBD1, 5 bases. V dropped 8 bases and J dropped 5 bases, with 21 bases sitting between them. CDR1 is SQVTM, CDR2 ANQGSEA, per germline. The CDR3 is made up of 14 amino acids. The CDR3: CSICRGTTRTEAFF. The CDR3, as DNA: TGCAGCATTTGCCGGGGGACGACTCGGACTGAAGCTTTCTTT.

This chain connects TRBV7-8 to TRBJ2-7, with 10 bases identical to TRBD1. The CDR3 contains 16 residues. Germline CDR1 is SGHVS and CDR2 is FQNEAQ. V shed 3 bases and J 1 base; nucleotides not matched to a gene: 6. CDR3: CASSFGPGQGSYEQYF. The CDR3 bases are TGTGCCAGCAGCTTCGGCCCGGGACAGGGGTCCTACGAGCAGTACTTC.

The chain recombines TRBV5-6 with TRBJ2-7; D not resolved. The CDR3 sequence is 18 residues long. The V end was cut by 2 bases, the J end by 4 bases, with 25 bases between. From germline, CDR1 is SGHDT and CDR2 YYEEEE. CDR3 in DNA: TGTGCCAGCAGCTTAAGACTCCTACGGAGAGGTAACTGGTACGAGCAGTACTTC. It specifies CASSLRLLRRGNWYEQYF.

This clone appeared once. The chain couples TRBV5-4 to TRBJ2-2; D is tentatively TRBD1 or TRBD2 (5 bases each). This CDR3 comprises 16 residues. The germline V gene encodes CDR1 SGHNT and CDR2 YYREEE (reference sequence). V was pared by 5 bases and J by 1 base, with 15 bases between. CDR3 in amino acids: CASRPGSAGNTGELFF. The CDR3 nucleotides read TGTGCCAGCAGGCCAGGGAGCGCGGGGAACACCGGGGAGCTGTTTTTT.

The chain joins TRBV7-3 to TRBJ2-7; D is perhaps TRBD1 (5 bases). The V gene's germline CDR1 is SGHTA and CDR2 FQGTGA. The CDR3 is made up of 15 amino acids. V lost 2 bases and J lost 7, with 18 bases in between. The CDR3: CASSLRPGIPGEQYF. CDR3 DNA sequence: TGTGCCAGCAGCTTACGTCCAGGGATCCCCGGGGAGCAGTACTTC. Combining the CDR3 with reference TRBV7-3 and TRBJ2-7 gives the whole variable domain GAGVSQTPSNKVTEKGKYVELRCDPISGHTALYWYRQSLGQGPEFLIYFQGTGAADDSGLPNDRFFAVRPEGSVSTLKIQRTERGDSAVYLCASSLRPGIPGEQYFGPGTRLTVT.

This clone was seen once. The chain recombines TRBV5-1 with TRBJ2-3; tentatively, D is TRBD1 (6 bases). The V end lost 0 bases, the J end lost 5 bases, and 13 bases lay between the germline ends. CDR3 length: 15 residues. Germline-derived CDR1 and CDR2 are SGHRS and YFSETQ. The CDR3 protein is CASSLEGRGLDTQYF. As DNA, the CDR3 is TGCGCCAGCAGCTTGGAGGGCAGGGGCTTAGATACGCAGTATTTT.

This rearrangement joins TRBV7-8 to TRBJ1-1, with D maybe TRBD1 (6 bases). V dropped 5 bases and J dropped 2 bases, with 21 bases sitting between them. This CDR3 has 17 amino acids. Germline CDR1 is SGHVS and CDR2 is FQNEAQ. CDR3 in amino acids: CASSPYRFAGGNTEAFF. In DNA, the CDR3 is TGTGCCAGCAGCCCGTACCGCTTCGCGGGGGGCAACACTGAAGCTTTCTTT.

The genes are TRBV27 and TRBJ2-2, with 9 bases identical to TRBD2. Trimming cost V 2 bases and J 5 bases; bases outside gene matches: 9. Germline CDR1 MNHEY, CDR2 SMNVEV (reference sequence). The CDR3 is 17 residues long. The CDR3 DNA reads TGTGCCAGCAGTTTAGGTCTAGCGGGATTCAGAACCGGGGAGCTGTTTTTT. Protein sequence: CASSLGLAGFRTGELFF.

The rearrangement links TRBV6-6 to TRBJ2-7; 7 bases agree with TRBD1. Germline V lookup: CDR1 MNHNY, CDR2 SVGAGI (reference sequence). J lost 3 bases, V lost 9 bases, and 5 bases had no gene match. The CDR3 consists of 12 residues. CDR3 residues: CASGGQHYEQYF. As DNA, the CDR3 is TGTGCCAGTGGGGGACAGCACTACGAGCAGTACTTC.

This chain connects TRBV9 to TRBJ1-2; D may be TRBD1 (5 bases). CDR1 and CDR2 (germline): SGDLS, YYNGEE. V was trimmed by 4 bases and J by 0 bases, leaving 13 bases between them. The CDR3 spans 15 residues. The CDR3 reads CASSSQGTANYGYTF. In DNA form, the CDR3 reads TGTGCCAGCAGCTCCCAGGGAACGGCTAACTATGGCTACACCTTC. Drawing the rest from reference TRBV9 and TRBJ1-2, the complete variable domain is DSGVTQTPKHLITATGQRVTLRCSPRSGDLSVYWYQQSLDQGLQFLIQYYNGEERAKGNILERFSAQQFPDLHSELNLSSLELGDSALYFCASSSQGTANYGYTFGSGTRLTVV.

The chain joins TRBV4-1 to TRBJ2-1, with 12 bases identical to TRBD2. J lost 8 bases, V lost 2 bases, and 7 bases had no gene match. Germline values: CDR1 MGHRA, CDR2 YSYEKL. The CDR3 totals 16 residues. CDR3 residues: CASSQPTSGSFYEQFF. The CDR3 nucleotides read TGCGCCAGCAGCCAACCGACTAGCGGGAGTTTCTATGAGCAGTTCTTC.

V gene TRBV28 combines with J gene TRBJ1-2, with unresolved D. Germline V gene sequence: CDR1 MDHEN, CDR2 SYDVKM. The CDR3 extends over 13 amino acids. Trimming stripped 6 bases from V and 7 bases from J, with 15 bases between. CDR3 DNA sequence: TGTGCCAGCAGGCCCGGCATTGGGCGTGGCTACACCTTC. It is translated as CASRPGIGRGYTF.

This chain connects TRBV12-2 to TRBJ1-2; the table's D call of TRBD1 was not tested on the DNA. TRBV12-2 is given as a pseudogene. The CDR3 has 16 amino acids. The CDR3 DNA follows: TGTGCAAGTCGCCTAGCAGGGGGATCAGGGACCTATGGCTACACCTTC. It encodes CASRLAGGSGTYGYTF.

V usage is TRBV6-5 and J usage is TRBJ1-2; D gene uncertain. This CDR3 spans 14 amino acids. Germline V gene lookup returns CDR1 MNHEY and CDR2 SVGAGI. V shed 2 bases and J shed 7 bases, with 14 bases lying between them. This CDR3 reads CASSYEGRSAGYTF. CDR3 in DNA: TGTGCCAGCAGTTACGAGGGAAGGAGCGCTGGCTACACCTTC.